This T cell receptor (beta chain) was sequenced during a study of T cell repertoires in cytomegalovirus infection. This clonotype was found once. The antigen remains undetermined. TCRdb independently ran MiXCR on the reads; one entry per CDR3 protein. This sample has around 360,000 distinct CDR3 sequences; around a third occur once, and the top ten carry 13%. Here the sequenced sample was cultured PBMCs, taken from culture after CMV antigen stimulation. The sequence came from a human donor in good health (CMV status not recorded). Some clones in this sample may be carry-over from other donors' samples.

The CDR3 DNA follows: TGTGCCAGCAGCCCCCGGACTAGCACCGAGCAGTACGTC. Amino acid sequence: CASSPRTSTEQYV. The chain uses TRBV6-2 or TRBV6-3 and TRBJ2-7; 8 positions agree with TRBD2. The J segment lost 6 bases and the V segment lost 6 bases, leaving 7 bases of the junction unmatched. CDR1 is MNHEY and CDR2 is SVGEGT in the germline V gene. The CDR3 has 13 amino acids.